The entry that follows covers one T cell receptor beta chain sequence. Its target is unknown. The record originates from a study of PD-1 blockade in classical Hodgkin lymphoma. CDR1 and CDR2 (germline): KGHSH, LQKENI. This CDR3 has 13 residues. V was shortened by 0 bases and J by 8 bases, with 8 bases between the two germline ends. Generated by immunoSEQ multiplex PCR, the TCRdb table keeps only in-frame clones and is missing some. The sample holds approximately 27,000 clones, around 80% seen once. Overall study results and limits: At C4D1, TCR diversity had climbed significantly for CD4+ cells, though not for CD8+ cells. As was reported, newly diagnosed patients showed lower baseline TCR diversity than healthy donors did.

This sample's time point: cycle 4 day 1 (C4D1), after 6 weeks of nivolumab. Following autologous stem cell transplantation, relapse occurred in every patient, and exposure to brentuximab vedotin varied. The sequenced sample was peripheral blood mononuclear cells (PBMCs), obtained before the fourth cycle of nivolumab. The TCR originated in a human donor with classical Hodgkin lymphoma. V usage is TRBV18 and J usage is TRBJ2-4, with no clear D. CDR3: CASSPPGGDIQYF. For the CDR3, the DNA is TGTGCCAGCTCACCACCAGGTGGGGACATTCAGTACTTC. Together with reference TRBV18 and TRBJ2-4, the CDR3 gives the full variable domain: NAGVMQNPRHLVRRRGQEARLRCSPMKGHSHVYWYRQLPEEGLKFMVYLQKENIIDESGMPKERFSAEFPKEGPSILRIQQVVRGDSAAYFCASSPPGGDIQYFGAGTRLSVL.